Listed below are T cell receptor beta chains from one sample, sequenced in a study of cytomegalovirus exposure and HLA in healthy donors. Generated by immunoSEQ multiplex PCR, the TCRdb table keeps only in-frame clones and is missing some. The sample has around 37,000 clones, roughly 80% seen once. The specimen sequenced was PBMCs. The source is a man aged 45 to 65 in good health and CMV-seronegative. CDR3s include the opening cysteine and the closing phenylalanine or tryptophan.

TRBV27 CASSSAGGALFHEQFF
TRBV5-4 CASISQEGADTQYF
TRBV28 CASSFLGAGREGDIQYF
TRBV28 CASSPPARGLGYTF
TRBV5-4 CASSFVGRLHYGYTF
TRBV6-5 CASCQGAGGEQFF
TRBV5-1 CASSPGVNTEAFF
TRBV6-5 CASSYGQGIEAFF
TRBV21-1 CASSSRTSGGADEQFF
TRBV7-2 CASSLRSGVEEKLFF
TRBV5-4 CASSQGKNPTEAFF
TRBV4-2 CASSHPGTGSNTGELFF
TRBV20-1 CSAKIADEQFF
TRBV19 CASSIRASGRSTQYF
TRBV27 CASSLSPGQGEEQYF
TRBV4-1 CASSQDIAGGPSYEQYF
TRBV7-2 CASSGTSGRAHTQYF
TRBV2 CASSGETGSYNEQFF
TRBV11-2 CASSNGQYGYTF
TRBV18 CASSPRGRGNNEQFF
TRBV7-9 CSSGPTRDIQYF
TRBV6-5 CASSIGLFYEQYF
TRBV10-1 CASSESTALNYGYTF
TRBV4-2 CASSQREPADTQYF
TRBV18 CASSPSTESYEQYF
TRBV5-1 CASSLAGGFETQYF
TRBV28 CASRLSGLAGNEQFF
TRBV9 CASSETGANSGNTIYF
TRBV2 CASKEGGSYEQYF
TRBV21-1 CASSSQGLAGGIQYF
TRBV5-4 CASGRGTGTENEQFF
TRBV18 CASSPGGGAYNEQFF
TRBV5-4 CASSADRYPDTQYF
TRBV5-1 CASSLAGVGGYTF
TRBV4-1 CASSQDPRGLREKLFF
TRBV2 CAIDRGAGTEAFF
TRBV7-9 CSSRVSSGNTIYF
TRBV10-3 CAIQRVGSNQPQHF
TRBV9 CASSVDLGGTEAFF
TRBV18 CASSLGLAGTDTQYF
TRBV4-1 CASSQGVGRSYNEQFF
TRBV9 CASSEGGYGTGELFF
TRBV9 CASSVDMGPQFF
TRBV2 CASSEGGGRAEQYF
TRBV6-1 CASSVGGQRNTEAFF
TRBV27 CATAERGGSYEQYF
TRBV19 CASNRGAGQEQYF
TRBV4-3 CASSQVHPYTSGRDTGELFF
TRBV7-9 CASSYDQGRSGANVLTF
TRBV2 CASSEALSGNQPQHF
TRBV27 CASSPGTWTYEQYF
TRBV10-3 CAISSRGMSSYNEQFF
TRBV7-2 CASSLGTGGRTSEAFF
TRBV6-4 CASSDSRDNHNEQFF
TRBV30 CAWSVGKGQYF
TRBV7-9 CAGSWGQGQPGQYF
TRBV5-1 CASSLGGTGAGENTGELFF
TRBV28 CASSYRVVNEKLFF
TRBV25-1 CASSELTGGMNTEAFF
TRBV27 CASTTGTTTGELFF